A selection of T cell receptor beta chains follows, all from one sample in a study of regulatory T cells in long-lasting Graves disease. TCRdb processed the multiplex PCR reads anew with MiXCR; each CDR3 protein has one entry. The sample shows 250,000 to 400,000 distinct CDR3 sequences, 15% to 20% of them seen only once. The specimen comprised peripheral blood mononuclear cells (PBMCs), sampled at new diagnosis, from a patient treated with antithyroid drugs. These receptors came from a female donor with Graves disease. Both conserved end residues are part of each CDR3. Each record gives: clone size, J gene, V gene, D gene, CDR3 protein, CDR3 DNA. A D gene is named only where the DNA matches it firmly. The size of a clone is reported for some rows only, either as once, few or many, or as a class for expanded clones.

abundance: .; j_gene: TRBJ2-1; v_gene: TRBV7-9; d_gene: .; CDR3aa: CASSFLPGDFLFF; CDR3nt: TGTGCCAGCAGCTTCCTCCCTGGGGACTTTCTATTCTTC
abundance: .; j_gene: TRBJ2-2; v_gene: TRBV5-8; d_gene: .; CDR3aa: CASSFGTARLLNTGELFF; CDR3nt: TGTGCCAGCAGCTTCGGGACCGCCCGTCTATTAAACACCGGGGAGCTGTTTTTT
abundance: many; j_gene: TRBJ1-1; v_gene: TRBV6-2/TRBV6-3; d_gene: .; CDR3aa: CASNWPLSSTEAFF; CDR3nt: TGTGCCAGCAATTGGCCTCTATCGTCCACTGAAGCTTTCTTT
abundance: many; j_gene: TRBJ2-1; v_gene: TRBV6-2/TRBV6-3; d_gene: TRBD1; CDR3aa: CASSYSLTGGLNNEQFF; CDR3nt: TGTGCCAGCAGTTACTCTTTGACAGGGGGGTTGAACAATGAGCAGTTCTTC
abundance: many; j_gene: TRBJ2-3; v_gene: TRBV6-1; d_gene: TRBD1; CDR3aa: CASSPGQDPTQYF; CDR3nt: TGTGCCAGCAGCCCGGGACAGGATCCTACGCAGTATTTT
abundance: few; j_gene: TRBJ2-4; v_gene: TRBV6-5; d_gene: .; CDR3aa: CASSYSGLHRAAKNIQYF; CDR3nt: TGTGCCAGCAGTTACTCCGGGTTACACAGGGCCGCCAAAAACATTCAGTACTTC
abundance: few; j_gene: TRBJ2-5; v_gene: TRBV5-6; d_gene: .; CDR3aa: CASSLRDWYQETQYF; CDR3nt: TGTGCCAGCAGCTTGCGGGATTGGTACCAAGAGACCCAGTACTTC
abundance: many; j_gene: TRBJ2-1; v_gene: TRBV27; d_gene: TRBD2; CDR3aa: CASSFLPLSGKESPSSYNEQFF; CDR3nt: TGTGCCAGCAGTTTCCTCCCCCTTAGCGGGAAGGAGTCTCCTAGCTCCTACAATGAGCAGTTCTTC
abundance: many; j_gene: TRBJ2-3; v_gene: TRBV5-1; d_gene: .; CDR3aa: CASSLADSGGFWDTQYF; CDR3nt: TGCGCCAGCAGCTTGGCCGATTCGGGCGGGTTTTGGGATACGCAGTATTTT
abundance: many; j_gene: TRBJ2-5; v_gene: TRBV9; d_gene: .; CDR3aa: CASSVVGETQYF; CDR3nt: TGTGCCAGCAGCGTAGTAGGGGAGACCCAGTACTTC
abundance: few; j_gene: TRBJ1-3; v_gene: TRBV18; d_gene: .; CDR3aa: CASSPYSDTIYF; CDR3nt: TGTGCCAGCTCTCCCTACTCCGACACCATATATTTT
abundance: .; j_gene: TRBJ2-1; v_gene: TRBV12-3/TRBV12-4; d_gene: TRBD2; CDR3aa: CASRTSGGDNEQFF; CDR3nt: TGTGCCAGCAGAACTAGCGGAGGAGACAATGAGCAGTTCTTC
abundance: .; j_gene: TRBJ1-1; v_gene: TRBV11-1; d_gene: .; CDR3aa: CASSLSIGADTEAFF; CDR3nt: TGTGCCAGCAGTTTATCGATCGGGGCTGACACTGAAGCTTTCTTT
abundance: many; j_gene: TRBJ2-2; v_gene: TRBV12-3/TRBV12-4; d_gene: TRBD1; CDR3aa: CASRAGQANTGELFF; CDR3nt: TGTGCCAGCAGGGCGGGACAGGCGAACACCGGGGAGCTGTTTTTT
abundance: many; j_gene: TRBJ2-7; v_gene: TRBV2; d_gene: TRBD1; CDR3aa: CASCRFPGTGEYEQYF; CDR3nt: TGTGCCAGCTGTCGATTCCCCGGGACAGGGGAGTACGAGCAGTACTTC
abundance: .; j_gene: TRBJ2-5; v_gene: TRBV2; d_gene: TRBD1; CDR3aa: CASSEFLTGSGETQYF; CDR3nt: TGTGCCAGCAGTGAGTTTCTGACAGGGTCAGGGGAGACCCAGTACTTC
abundance: many; j_gene: TRBJ2-6; v_gene: TRBV6-1; d_gene: .; CDR3aa: CASRPPSGSGANVLTF; CDR3nt: TGTGCCAGCAGACCTCCCTCGGGATCTGGGGCCAACGTCCTGACTTTC
abundance: many; j_gene: TRBJ2-7; v_gene: TRBV3-1; d_gene: .; CDR3aa: CASSQDRDSTAYEQYF; CDR3nt: TGTGCCAGCAGCCAAGATCGAGACAGTACGGCCTACGAGCAGTACTTC
abundance: few; j_gene: TRBJ2-2; v_gene: TRBV19; d_gene: TRBD1; CDR3aa: CASSPGDREVTGELFF; CDR3nt: TGTGCCAGTAGTCCGGGGGACAGGGAAGTAACCGGGGAGCTGTTTTTT
abundance: .; j_gene: TRBJ2-3; v_gene: TRBV20-1; d_gene: TRBD2; CDR3aa: CSAPFLSGAVPRLTDTQYF; CDR3nt: TGCAGTGCTCCCTTTCTTAGCGGGGCCGTCCCCCGACTCACAGATACGCAGTATTTT
abundance: many; j_gene: TRBJ1-6; v_gene: TRBV28; d_gene: .; CDR3aa: CASSPQGSTYNSPLHF; CDR3nt: TGTGCCAGCAGTCCACAGGGAAGCACCTATAATTCACCCCTCCACTTT
abundance: .; j_gene: TRBJ2-1; v_gene: TRBV7-9; d_gene: TRBD2; CDR3aa: CASSLARGLAGGSSYNEQFF; CDR3nt: TGTGCCAGCAGCTTAGCTAGGGGACTAGCGGGAGGAAGCTCCTACAATGAGCAGTTCTTC
abundance: few; j_gene: TRBJ2-7; v_gene: TRBV4-1; d_gene: TRBD2; CDR3aa: CASSQEGLAGGHYEQYF; CDR3nt: TGCGCCAGCAGCCAAGAGGGACTAGCGGGAGGTCACTACGAGCAGTACTTC
abundance: many; j_gene: TRBJ1-5; v_gene: TRBV28; d_gene: TRBD1; CDR3aa: CASSPGTGPGEPQHF; CDR3nt: TGTGCCAGCAGTCCTGGGACAGGGCCAGGGGAGCCCCAGCATTTT
abundance: .; j_gene: TRBJ1-5; v_gene: TRBV2; d_gene: TRBD1; CDR3aa: CASSGTGASQPQHF; CDR3nt: TGTGCCAGCAGTGGGACAGGGGCGAGCCAGCCCCAGCATTTT
abundance: many; j_gene: TRBJ2-3; v_gene: TRBV30; d_gene: TRBD2; CDR3aa: CAWSVGTSGRSGTDTQYF; CDR3nt: TGTGCCTGGAGTGTTGGGACTAGCGGGAGAAGTGGCACAGATACGCAGTATTTT
abundance: many; j_gene: TRBJ2-7; v_gene: TRBV7-2; d_gene: TRBD2; CDR3aa: CASSFVGAGRGYEQYF; CDR3nt: TGTGCCAGCAGCTTTGTGGGAGCGGGGCGTGGGTACGAGCAGTACTTC
abundance: many; j_gene: TRBJ2-5; v_gene: TRBV28; d_gene: TRBD1; CDR3aa: CASSLVGGEETQYF; CDR3nt: TGTGCCAGCAGTTTGGTAGGGGGCGAAGAGACCCAGTACTTC
abundance: .; j_gene: TRBJ2-7; v_gene: TRBV7-9; d_gene: TRBD2; CDR3aa: CASGFGTSGYEQYF; CDR3nt: TGTGCCAGCGGCTTTGGGACTAGCGGCTACGAGCAGTACTTC
abundance: many; j_gene: TRBJ2-3; v_gene: TRBV27; d_gene: TRBD2; CDR3aa: CASSSRLAGGKDTQYF; CDR3nt: TGTGCCAGCAGTTCTCGACTAGCGGGAGGCAAAGATACGCAGTATTTT
abundance: many; j_gene: TRBJ2-3; v_gene: TRBV9; d_gene: .; CDR3aa: CASSVESGTNPDTQYF; CDR3nt: TGTGCCAGCAGCGTAGAATCCGGGACAAACCCAGATACGCAGTATTTT
abundance: many; j_gene: TRBJ1-2; v_gene: TRBV6-2/TRBV6-3; d_gene: .; CDR3aa: CASSERGGNYGYTF; CDR3nt: TGTGCCAGCAGTGAAAGGGGAGGGAACTATGGCTACACCTTC
abundance: .; j_gene: TRBJ2-1; v_gene: TRBV20-1; d_gene: TRBD2; CDR3aa: CSAERTSGRNEQFF; CDR3nt: TGCAGTGCCGAGCGGACTAGCGGGAGAAATGAGCAGTTCTTC
abundance: many; j_gene: TRBJ1-3; v_gene: TRBV12-3/TRBV12-4; d_gene: .; CDR3aa: CASQRTSSGNTIYF; CDR3nt: TGTGCCAGCCAGCGGACTTCCTCTGGAAACACCATATATTTT
abundance: many; j_gene: TRBJ1-5; v_gene: TRBV18; d_gene: TRBD1; CDR3aa: CASSPNGGTGSNQPQHF; CDR3nt: TGTGCCAGCTCACCCAACGGAGGGACAGGTAGCAATCAGCCCCAGCATTTT
abundance: .; j_gene: TRBJ1-1; v_gene: TRBV20-1; d_gene: TRBD1; CDR3aa: CSARGTVEAFF; CDR3nt: TGCAGTGCTAGGGGGACAGTTGAAGCTTTCTTT
abundance: many; j_gene: TRBJ1-6; v_gene: TRBV6-2/TRBV6-3; d_gene: .; CDR3aa: CASSSGFHSPLHF; CDR3nt: TGTGCCAGCTCTTCGGGGTTTCATTCACCCCTCCACTTT
abundance: few; j_gene: TRBJ2-1; v_gene: TRBV5-1; d_gene: .; CDR3aa: CASSLAQTYNEQFF; CDR3nt: TGCGCCAGCAGCTTGGCGCAGACCTACAATGAGCAGTTCTTC
abundance: many; j_gene: TRBJ2-7; v_gene: TRBV11-3; d_gene: .; CDR3aa: CASSSESREQYF; CDR3nt: TGTGCCAGCAGCTCTGAAAGTAGAGAGCAGTACTTC
abundance: many; j_gene: TRBJ2-7; v_gene: TRBV6-1; d_gene: .; CDR3aa: CASSDLGRSFYEQYF; CDR3nt: TGTGCCAGCAGTGACCTTGGACGTTCCTTCTACGAGCAGTACTTC
abundance: many; j_gene: TRBJ1-2; v_gene: TRBV12-3/TRBV12-4; d_gene: .; CDR3aa: CASSSRGRGLYGYTF; CDR3nt: TGTGCCAGCAGCTCACGAGGCCGGGGCCTTTATGGCTACACCTTC
abundance: .; j_gene: TRBJ2-1; v_gene: TRBV10-3; d_gene: TRBD2; CDR3aa: CAAGWLGTSGHNEQFF; CDR3nt: TGTGCCGCTGGCTGGTTAGGGACTAGCGGCCACAATGAGCAGTTCTTC
abundance: many; j_gene: TRBJ2-3; v_gene: TRBV20-1; d_gene: .; CDR3aa: CSALTDGTDTQYF; CDR3nt: TGCAGTGCTTTAACAGACGGCACAGATACGCAGTATTTT
abundance: many; j_gene: TRBJ2-7; v_gene: TRBV7-3; d_gene: .; CDR3aa: CASSFGSGEQYF; CDR3nt: TGTGCCAGCAGCTTTGGGTCGGGCGAGCAGTACTTC
abundance: few; j_gene: TRBJ1-6; v_gene: TRBV6-2/TRBV6-3; d_gene: .; CDR3aa: CASRRESSYNSPLHF; CDR3nt: TGTGCCAGCAGAAGGGAAAGCTCCTATAATTCACCCCTCCACTTT
abundance: many; j_gene: TRBJ2-1; v_gene: TRBV28; d_gene: TRBD2; CDR3aa: CASSLPIAGGLQNEQFF; CDR3nt: TGTGCCAGCAGTTTACCCATAGCGGGAGGGCTACAGAATGAGCAGTTCTTC
abundance: .; j_gene: TRBJ1-6; v_gene: TRBV20-1; d_gene: TRBD1; CDR3aa: CSARGPGQDNSPLHF; CDR3nt: TGCAGTGCTAGGGGCCCGGGACAGGATAATTCACCCCTCCACTTT
abundance: many; j_gene: TRBJ1-5; v_gene: TRBV2; d_gene: TRBD1; CDR3aa: CASKGQGGWSNQPQHF; CDR3nt: TGTGCCAGCAAGGGACAGGGGGGCTGGAGCAATCAGCCCCAGCATTTT
abundance: many; j_gene: TRBJ2-1; v_gene: TRBV20-1; d_gene: TRBD2; CDR3aa: CSARDLAGSSYNEQFF; CDR3nt: TGCAGTGCTAGGGATCTAGCGGGAAGCTCCTACAATGAGCAGTTCTTC